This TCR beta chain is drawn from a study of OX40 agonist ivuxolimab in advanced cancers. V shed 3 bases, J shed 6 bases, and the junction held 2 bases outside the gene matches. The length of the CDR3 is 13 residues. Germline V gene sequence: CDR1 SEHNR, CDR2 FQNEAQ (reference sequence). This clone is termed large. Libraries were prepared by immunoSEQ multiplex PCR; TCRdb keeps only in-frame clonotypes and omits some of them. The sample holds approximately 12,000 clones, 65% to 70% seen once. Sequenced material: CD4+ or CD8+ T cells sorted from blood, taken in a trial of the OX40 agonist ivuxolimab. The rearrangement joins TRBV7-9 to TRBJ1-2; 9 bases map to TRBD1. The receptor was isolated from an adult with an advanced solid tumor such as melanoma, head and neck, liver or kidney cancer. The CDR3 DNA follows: TGTGCCAGCAGCTTGGGACAGGGAGATGGCTACACCTTC. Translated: CASSLGQGDGYTF.